This T cell receptor (beta chain) originates from a study of blood T cell repertoires in COVID-19. As for the study in general: From the United States, Italy and Spain came samples of acute and convalescent COVID-19. Sources were T cells, B-cell-depleted T cells, or PBMCs; the material itself was cDNA or gDNA.

Per the authors' pipeline: Researchers report that nucleated cell counts were estimated from reference gene primer amplification. The assay was immunoSEQ multiplex PCR, and TCRdb's table has in-frame clones only and misses some. V and J calls and clone size come straight from that table; D and trimming were deduced from the DNA. This sample has some 74,000 clones, with 70% to 80% found just once. The CDR3 length is 15 residues. CDR1 and CDR2 from the germline V gene are LGHDT and YNNKEL (reference sequence). Trimming shortened V by 4 bases and J by 1 base, and 12 bases separated the two germline ends.

The gene calls are TRBV3-1 (or the pseudogene TRBV3-2) and TRBJ2-3; maybe TRBD2 (5 bases). The sequenced sample was peripheral blood. This receptor was taken from a man between 65 and 85 years old with active or convalescent COVID-19. The CDR3 protein is CASSPSGGRTDTQYF. The CDR3 DNA follows: TGTGCCAGCAGCCCCTCTGGCGGGCGCACAGATACGCAGTATTTT.